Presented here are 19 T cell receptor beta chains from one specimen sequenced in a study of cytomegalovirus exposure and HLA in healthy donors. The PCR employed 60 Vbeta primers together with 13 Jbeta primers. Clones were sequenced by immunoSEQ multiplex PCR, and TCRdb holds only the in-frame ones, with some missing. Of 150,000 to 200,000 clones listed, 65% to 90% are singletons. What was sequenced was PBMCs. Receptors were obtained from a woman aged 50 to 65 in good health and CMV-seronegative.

The CDR3: CASSNQGALEPQHF. CDR3 DNA sequence: TGTGCCAGTAGTAATCAGGGGGCTCTGGAGCCCCAGCATTTT. This sequence joins TRBV19 and TRBJ1-5, with 8 bases aligning to TRBD1. This CDR3 has 14 residues. V lost 4 bases and J lost 8; bases outside the gene matches: 7. The germline V gene has CDR1 LNHDA and CDR2 SQIVND (reference sequence).

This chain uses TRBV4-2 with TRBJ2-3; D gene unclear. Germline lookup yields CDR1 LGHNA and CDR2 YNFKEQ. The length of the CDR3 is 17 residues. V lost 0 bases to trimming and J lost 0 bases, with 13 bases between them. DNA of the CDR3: TGTGCCAGCAGCCAAGAGCGTGTACCCCCTAGCACAGATACGCAGTATTTT. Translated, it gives CASSQERVPPSTDTQYF.

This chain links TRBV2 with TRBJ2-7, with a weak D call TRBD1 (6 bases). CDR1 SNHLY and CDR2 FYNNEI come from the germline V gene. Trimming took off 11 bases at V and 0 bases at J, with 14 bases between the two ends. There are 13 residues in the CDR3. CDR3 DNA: TGTGCCGAGGGGGAGACCAACTCCTACGAGCAGTACTTC. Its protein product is CAEGETNSYEQYF.

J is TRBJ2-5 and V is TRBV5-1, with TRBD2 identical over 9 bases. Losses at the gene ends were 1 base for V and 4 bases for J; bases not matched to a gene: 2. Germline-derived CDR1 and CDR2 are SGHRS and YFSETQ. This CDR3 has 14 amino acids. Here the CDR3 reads CASSLTSGLETQYF. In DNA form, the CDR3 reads TGCGCCAGCAGCTTGACTAGCGGGCTAGAGACCCAGTACTTC. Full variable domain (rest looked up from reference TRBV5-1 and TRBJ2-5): KAGVTQTPRYLIKTRGQQVTLSCSPISGHRSVSWYQQTPGQGLQFLFEYFSETQRNKGNFPGRFSGRQFSNSRSEMNVSTLELGDSALYLCASSLTSGLETQYFGPGTRLLVL.

CDR3: CATSRDPGVLNQPQHF. In DNA form, the CDR3 reads TGTGCCACCAGCAGAGATCCCGGGGTCTTAAATCAGCCCCAGCATTTT. The chain links TRBV15 to TRBJ1-5, with unresolved D. Trimming pared 0 bases from V and 4 bases from J, leaving 13 bases between. The CDR3 is 16 residues long. Germline loops: CDR1 LNHNV, CDR2 YYDKDF (reference sequence).

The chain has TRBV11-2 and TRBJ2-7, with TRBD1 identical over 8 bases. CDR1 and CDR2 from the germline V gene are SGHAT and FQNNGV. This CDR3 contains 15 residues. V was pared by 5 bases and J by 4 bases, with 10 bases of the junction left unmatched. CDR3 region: CASSPSSGGIYEQYF. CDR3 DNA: TGTGCCAGCAGCCCGAGTTCAGGGGGCATATACGAGCAGTACTTC.

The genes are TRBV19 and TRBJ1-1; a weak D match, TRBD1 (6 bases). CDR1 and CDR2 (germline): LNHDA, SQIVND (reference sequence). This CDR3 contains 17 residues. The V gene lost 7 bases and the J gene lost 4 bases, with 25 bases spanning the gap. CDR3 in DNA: TGTGCCAGTACCCCGGGCCCCACCTCAATACAGGGCACTGAAGCTTTCTTT. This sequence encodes CASTPGPTSIQGTEAFF.

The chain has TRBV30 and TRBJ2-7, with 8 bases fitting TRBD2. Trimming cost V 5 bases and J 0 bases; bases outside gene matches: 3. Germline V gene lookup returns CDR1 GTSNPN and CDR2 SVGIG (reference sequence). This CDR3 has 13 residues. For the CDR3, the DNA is TGTGCCTGGGTTAGCGGGGTCTCCTACGAGCAGTACTTC. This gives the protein CAWVSGVSYEQYF.

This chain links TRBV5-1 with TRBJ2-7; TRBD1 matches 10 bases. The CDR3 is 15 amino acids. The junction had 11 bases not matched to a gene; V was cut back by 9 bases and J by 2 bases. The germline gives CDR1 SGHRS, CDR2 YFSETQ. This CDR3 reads CATSVTGTGAYEQYF. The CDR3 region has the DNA TGCGCCACCTCCGTAACCGGGACAGGGGCCTACGAGCAGTACTTC.

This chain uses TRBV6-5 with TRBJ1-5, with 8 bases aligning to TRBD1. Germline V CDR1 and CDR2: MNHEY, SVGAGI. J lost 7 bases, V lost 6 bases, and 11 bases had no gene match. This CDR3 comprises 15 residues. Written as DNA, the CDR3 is TGTGCCAGCAGCCTGAATTACGGACAGGGACAGCCCCAGCATTTT. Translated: CASSLNYGQGQPQHF.

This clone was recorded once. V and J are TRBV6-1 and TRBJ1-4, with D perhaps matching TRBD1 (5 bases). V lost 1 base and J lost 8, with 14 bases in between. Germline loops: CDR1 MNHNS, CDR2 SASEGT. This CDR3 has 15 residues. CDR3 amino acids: CASSEGYAGREKLFF. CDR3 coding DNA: TGTGCCAGCAGTGAAGGGTACGCAGGGAGGGAAAAACTGTTTTTT.

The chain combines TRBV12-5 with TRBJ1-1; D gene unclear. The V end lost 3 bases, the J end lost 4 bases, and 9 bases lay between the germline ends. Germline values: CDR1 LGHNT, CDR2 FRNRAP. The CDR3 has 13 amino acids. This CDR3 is CASGFDRGTEAFF. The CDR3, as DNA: TGTGCTAGTGGTTTTGATCGGGGCACTGAAGCTTTCTTT.

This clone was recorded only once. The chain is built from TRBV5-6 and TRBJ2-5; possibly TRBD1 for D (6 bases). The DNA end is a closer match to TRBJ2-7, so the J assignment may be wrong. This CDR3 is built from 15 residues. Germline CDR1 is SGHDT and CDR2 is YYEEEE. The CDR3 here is CASSLDRGNSYEQYF. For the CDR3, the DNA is TGTGCCAGCAGCTTGGATAGGGGGAACTCCTACGAGCAGTACTTC.

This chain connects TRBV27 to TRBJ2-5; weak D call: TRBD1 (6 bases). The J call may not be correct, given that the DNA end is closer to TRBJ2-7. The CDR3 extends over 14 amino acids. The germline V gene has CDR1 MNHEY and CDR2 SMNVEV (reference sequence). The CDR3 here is CASRSTGRKYEQYF. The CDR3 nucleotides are TGTGCCAGCAGGAGCACAGGGCGCAAATACGAGCAGTACTTC.

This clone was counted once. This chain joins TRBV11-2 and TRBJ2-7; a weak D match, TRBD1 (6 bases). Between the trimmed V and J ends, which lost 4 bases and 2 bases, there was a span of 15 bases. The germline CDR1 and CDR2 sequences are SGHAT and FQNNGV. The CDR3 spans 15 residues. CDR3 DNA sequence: TGTGCCAGCAGCTCAACCAGGGGAAGGGCCTACGAGCAGTACTTC. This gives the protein CASSSTRGRAYEQYF. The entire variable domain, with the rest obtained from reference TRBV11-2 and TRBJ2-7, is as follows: EAGVAQSPRYKIIEKRQSVAFWCNPISGHATLYWYQQILGQGPKLLIQFQNNGVVDDSQLPKDRFSAERLKGVDSTLKIQPAKLEDSAVYLCASSSTRGRAYEQYFGPGTRLTVT.

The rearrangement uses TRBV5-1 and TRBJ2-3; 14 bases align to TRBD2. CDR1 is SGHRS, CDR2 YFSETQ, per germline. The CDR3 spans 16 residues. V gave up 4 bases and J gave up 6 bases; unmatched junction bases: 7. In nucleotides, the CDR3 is TGCGCCAGCAGCGGACCCGGGACTAGCGGGAGCGATACGCAGTATTTT. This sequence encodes CASSGPGTSGSDTQYF.

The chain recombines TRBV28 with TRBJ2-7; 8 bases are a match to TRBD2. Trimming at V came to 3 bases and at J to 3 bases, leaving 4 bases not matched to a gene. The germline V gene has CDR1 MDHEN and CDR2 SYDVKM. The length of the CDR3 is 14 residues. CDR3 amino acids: CASSFSGGLYEQYF. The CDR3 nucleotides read TGTGCCAGCAGTTTTTCGGGAGGGCTCTACGAGCAGTACTTC.

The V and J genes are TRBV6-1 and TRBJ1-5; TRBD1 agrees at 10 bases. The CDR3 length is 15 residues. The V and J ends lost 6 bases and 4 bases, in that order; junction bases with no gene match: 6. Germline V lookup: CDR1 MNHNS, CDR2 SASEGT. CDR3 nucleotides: TGTGCCAGCAGCCAAGACAGGGGGCGTAATCAGCCCCAGCATTTT. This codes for CASSQDRGRNQPQHF.

In nucleotides, the CDR3 is TGCGCCAGCAGCTTGGTCCCGGGACAGCTCCAAGAGACCCAGTACTTC. Its protein is CASSLVPGQLQETQYF. This chain links TRBV5-1 with TRBJ2-5, with 7 positions matching TRBD1. CDR1 SGHRS and CDR2 YFSETQ come from the germline V gene. The V and J ends lost 0 bases and 1 base, in that order; junction bases with no gene match: 6. The CDR3 sequence is 16 residues long.